Each of the 8 T cell receptor beta chains below was sequenced from the same sample in a study of blood T cells in healthy people across ages. A J-beta primer mix and a sample-barcoded 5' primer were used in a second PCR of roughly 7 to 12 cycles. TCRdb processed the 5' RACE reads anew with MiXCR; each CDR3 protein has one entry. The table has 550,000 to 750,000 distinct CDR3 sequences, around 20% seen once. The sequencing input was blood. The receptors come from a man between 65 and 85 years old in good health.

The genes are TRBV3-1 and TRBJ2-5; D uncertain. CDR3 length: 14 residues. V was trimmed by 2 bases and J by 2 bases, leaving 9 bases between them. CDR1 is LGHDT, CDR2 YNNKEL, per germline (reference sequence). The CDR3 reads CASSQPSAQETQYF. The CDR3 nucleotides read TGTGCCAGCAGCCAACCCTCGGCTCAAGAGACCCAGTACTTC.

This clonotype was recorded a few times. V is TRBV7-9 and J is TRBJ2-5; 7 bases align to TRBD2. The J call is uncertain, as TRBJ2-1 better fits the DNA end. Looked up from germline, CDR1 is SEHNR and CDR2 is FQNEAQ (reference sequence). This CDR3 is 15 amino acids long. The CDR3 region is CASSLGSSGINEQFF. The CDR3 region has the DNA TGTGCCAGCAGCTTAGGCTCTAGCGGAATCAATGAGCAGTTCTTC.

This chain joins TRBV18 and TRBJ2-3; 14 bases are shared with TRBD2. V shed 3 bases, J shed 4 bases, and the junction held 6 bases outside the gene matches. The germline gives CDR1 KGHSH, CDR2 LQKENI. The CDR3 totals 17 residues. DNA for the CDR3: TGTGCCAGCTCACCTTGGACTAGCGGGAGGTCGGCAGATACGCAGTATTTT. Amino acids: CASSPWTSGRSADTQYF.

This clonotype was detected only a few times. The chain has TRBV28 and TRBJ2-2; D gene uncertain. In germline, CDR1 is MDHEN, CDR2 SYDVKM. V was pared by 5 bases and J by 2 bases, with 21 bases between. The CDR3 extends over 18 amino acids. The CDR3 nucleotides are TGTGCCAGCAGTCCCGTGAGTGGCAGGAGAACCAACACCGGGGAGCTGTTTTTT. This translates into CASSPVSGRRTNTGELFF.

The V and J genes are TRBV20-1 and TRBJ2-1, with TRBD2 matching over 9 bases. V was pared by 1 base and J by 10 bases, with 8 bases of the junction left unmatched. Looked up from germline, CDR1 is DFQATT and CDR2 is SNEGSKA (reference sequence). The CDR3 spans 14 residues. The CDR3 protein is CSARGVAGVVEQFF. CDR3 nucleotide sequence: TGCAGTGCTAGAGGGGTAGCGGGAGTAGTAGAGCAGTTCTTC.

Points on this clonotype: Germline and junction disagree at one end, which may indicate a read error. The chain has TRBV7-8 and TRBJ2-1; 14 bases are shared with TRBD2. The CDR3 contains 15 residues. Germline CDR1 and CDR2: SGHVS and FQNEAQ. CDR3 DNA: TGTGCCAGCAGCTTAATGGGACTAGCGGGAGATGAGCAGTCCTTC. Protein sequence: CASSLMGLAGDEQSF.

This chain links TRBV6-2 or TRBV6-3 with TRBJ1-6, with TRBD1 matching over 8 bases. In germline, CDR1 is MNHEY, CDR2 SVGEGT. The V segment lost 2 bases and the J segment 10 bases; nucleotides outside the gene matches: 4. CDR3 length equals 14 residues. CDR3 DNA: TGTGCCAGCAGTTACGGACAGGGCCGATCACCCCTCCACTTT. It encodes CASSYGQGRSPLHF.

V and J are TRBV3-1 and TRBJ2-3; TRBD2 is a possible D gene (5 bases). Trimming took off 2 bases at V and 6 bases at J, with 21 bases between the two ends. The CDR3 covers 17 residues. Germline V gene lookup returns CDR1 LGHDT and CDR2 YNNKEL (reference sequence). This CDR3 is CASSQSPAVTLADTQYF. The DNA of the CDR3 is TGTGCCAGCAGCCAATCTCCAGCGGTCACTTTGGCGGATACGCAGTATTTT.